A single sample gave rise to the 14 T cell receptor beta chains below, sequenced in a study of cytotoxic CD8 clonotypes in ibrutinib-treated CLL. Here immunoSEQ multiplex PCR was the method, and the copy in TCRdb shows in-frame clones only, minus some. The sample records 35,000 to 40,000 clones, 49% being singletons. This specimen was PBMCs, taken before ibrutinib treatment. All receptors derive from a human donor with chronic lymphocytic leukemia.

The chain combines TRBV9 with TRBJ2-7; D is perhaps TRBD1 or TRBD2 (5 bases each). This CDR3 spans 18 amino acids. Trimming left V 4 bases short and J 2 bases short, with 25 bases between. Germline V gene lookup returns CDR1 SGDLS and CDR2 YYNGEE. DNA for the CDR3: TGTGCCAGCAGCCCCGAGGGCCTGGCCACAGGAGAAACCTACGAGCAGTACTTC. Translating it yields CASSPEGLATGETYEQYF.

The sample holds one count of this clone. The chain combines TRBV6-6 with TRBJ1-6; D possibly corresponds to TRBD1 (5 bases). Germline CDR1 is MNHNY and CDR2 is SVGAGI (reference sequence). The CDR3 is made up of 14 amino acids. The germline V and J ends were trimmed by 2 bases and 6 bases, with 8 bases remaining between them. CDR3 sequence: CASSYKGRNSPLHF. The CDR3 coding sequence is TGTGCCAGCAGTTACAAGGGGCGTAATTCACCCCTCCACTTT.

The chain uses TRBV5-6 and TRBJ1-4; the D gene is possibly TRBD1 (5 bases). The CDR3 length is 15 residues. Germline loops: CDR1 SGHDT, CDR2 YYEEEE. The V and J ends lost 4 bases and 8 bases respectively, with 18 bases between them. CDR3 sequence reads: CASSELRDRDEKLFF. The CDR3 nucleotides read TGTGCCAGCAGCGAACTCCGGGACCGAGACGAAAAACTGTTTTTT.

The chain combines TRBV5-1 with TRBJ2-5; 12 bases map to TRBD1. This CDR3 spans 14 amino acids. In germline, CDR1 is SGHRS, CDR2 YFSETQ. V was clipped by 4 bases and J by 5 bases; unmatched bases: 3. The CDR3 sequence: CASSGDRGRETQYF. The DNA for the CDR3 is TGCGCCAGCAGCGGGGACAGGGGGCGCGAGACCCAGTACTTC. Full variable domain (missing parts from reference TRBV5-1 and TRBJ2-5): KAGVTQTPRYLIKTRGQQVTLSCSPISGHRSVSWYQQTPGQGLQFLFEYFSETQRNKGNFPGRFSGRQFSNSRSEMNVSTLELGDSALYLCASSGDRGRETQYFGPGTRLLVL.

The V and J genes are TRBV6-5 and TRBJ1-3; D remains unclear. The V and J ends lost 6 bases and 4 bases respectively, with 10 bases between them. Germline V gene lookup returns CDR1 MNHEY and CDR2 SVGAGI. The CDR3 length is 13 residues. CDR3 sequence reads: CASSNRRGNTIYF. The CDR3 DNA reads as TGTGCCAGCAGCAACCGTCGAGGAAACACCATATATTTT.

V usage is TRBV30 and J usage is TRBJ1-5; possibly TRBD1 for D (5 bases). V was clipped by 1 base and J by 0 bases, with 7 bases between them. This CDR3 is 14 amino acids long. Germline lookup yields CDR1 GTSNPN and CDR2 SVGIG (reference sequence). CDR3 in amino acids: CAWSEGYSNQPQHF. The CDR3 DNA follows: TGTGCCTGGAGTGAGGGGTATAGCAATCAGCCCCAGCATTTT.

This chain uses TRBV6-5 with TRBJ1-5, with D unclear. This CDR3 is 13 amino acids long. Germline CDR1 and CDR2: MNHEY and SVGAGI. Trimming removed 6 bases at V and 7 bases at J, with 13 bases between. The CDR3 reads CASSPRARQPQHF. DNA of the CDR3: TGTGCCAGCAGCCCCCGCGCCAGGCAGCCCCAGCATTTT.

The chain joins TRBV27 to TRBJ2-5; D gene uncertain. Germline V lookup: CDR1 MNHEY, CDR2 SMNVEV (reference sequence). Trimming cost V 5 bases and J 4 bases, with 8 bases left between them. The CDR3 has 12 residues. Here the CDR3 DNA reads TGTGCCAGCAGTATTATCGGAGAGACCCAGTACTTC. It encodes CASSIIGETQYF.

This rearrangement joins TRBV5-1 to TRBJ2-2; 9 bases match TRBD1. Germline-derived CDR1 and CDR2 are SGHRS and YFSETQ. Losses at the gene ends were 6 bases for V and 5 bases for J; bases not matched to a gene: 8. The CDR3 runs to 15 residues. The CDR3 DNA reads TGCGCCAGCACCCTGACAGGGGGTGGAACCGGGGAGCTGTTTTTT. It is translated as CASTLTGGGTGELFF.

This clone was observed a few times. The rearrangement uses TRBV5-4 and TRBJ2-1; either TRBD1 or TRBD2 may fit D (6 bases each). Between the trimmed V and J ends, which lost 4 bases and 6 bases, there was a span of 17 bases. There are 15 residues in the CDR3. Germline assignment: CDR1 SGHNT and CDR2 YYREEE (reference sequence). The CDR3 coding sequence is TGTGCCAGCAGCATCGCCGGGGGCATGACCAATGAGCAGTTCTTC. Translating it yields CASSIAGGMTNEQFF.

This sequence joins TRBV7-9 and TRBJ1-2; TRBD1 is a possible D gene (5 bases). This CDR3 is 12 amino acids long. V lost 6 bases, J lost 8 bases, and 13 bases lay in between. Looked up from germline, CDR1 is SEHNR and CDR2 is FQNEAQ (reference sequence). CDR3 sequence reads: CASSPEEGGYTF. Written as DNA, the CDR3 is TGTGCCAGCAGTCCCGAAGAGGGGGGCTACACCTTC.

The rearrangement joins TRBV4-1 to TRBJ2-5, with D possibly TRBD2 on 6 matching bases. Germline V CDR1 and CDR2: MGHRA, YSYEKL. CDR3 length: 17 residues. Trimming took 4 bases from V and 4 from J, leaving 22 bases between them. As DNA, the CDR3 is TGCGCCAGCAGCCGCCTTACGGGGGAACTTCCCTTAGAGACCCAGTACTTC. This gives the protein CASSRLTGELPLETQYF.

The chain carries TRBV5-6 and TRBJ1-4; D not certain. The CDR3 contains 16 residues. V was shortened by 3 bases and J by 2 bases, with 14 bases between the two germline ends. Germline CDR1 is SGHDT and CDR2 is YYEEEE. This CDR3 reads CASSSLLRETNEKLFF. CDR3 nucleotide sequence: TGTGCCAGCAGCTCATTATTGAGGGAGACTAATGAAAAACTGTTTTTT.

This clone was observed a few times. J is TRBJ1-5 and V is TRBV2, with D unresolved. The CDR3 length is 14 residues. Trimming shortened V by 3 bases and J by 0 bases, and 6 bases separated the two germline ends. Germline assignment: CDR1 SNHLY and CDR2 FYNNEI. Here the CDR3 reads CASSDTSSNQPQHF. The CDR3 DNA reads as TGTGCCAGCAGTGACACGAGTAGCAATCAGCCCCAGCATTTT.